This entry lists 30 T cell receptor beta chains sequenced from one sample in a study of T cell changes during pregnancy in multiple sclerosis. Only in-frame clones appear in the TCRdb table, and some are missing; sequencing was by immunoSEQ multiplex PCR. The table includes 70,000 to 100,000 clones, more than 85% detected once. The sequencing here drew on peripheral blood, taken in the first trimester of pregnancy. Receptor source: a female donor with multiple sclerosis, enrolled in a pregnancy study.

This sequence joins TRBV10-1 and TRBJ1-5, with TRBD1 as a possible D gene (5 bases). Trimming left V 6 bases short and J 6 bases short, with 15 bases between. CDR1 and CDR2 (germline): WNHNN, SYGVQD (reference sequence). The length of the CDR3 is 14 residues. CDR3 coding DNA: TGCGCCAGCAGCCCTGGAGGGGAAGGTCAGCCCCAGCATTTT. Amino acid sequence: CASSPGGEGQPQHF.

The rearrangement links TRBV27 to TRBJ2-1, with TRBD2 matching 10 bases. This CDR3 has 16 residues. Germline V gene data show CDR1 as MNHEY and CDR2 as SMNVEV (reference sequence). Trimming took 8 bases from V and 4 from J; bases not matched to a gene: 11. The CDR3 here is CASGIQAGGPYNEQFF. Here the CDR3 DNA reads TGTGCCAGCGGGATTCAAGCGGGAGGGCCTTACAATGAGCAGTTCTTC.

J is TRBJ2-7 and V is TRBV2; 11 nucleotides align to TRBD2. The CDR3 length is 13 residues. Germline V gene lookup returns CDR1 SNHLY and CDR2 FYNNEI. The V segment lost 8 bases and the J segment 4 bases; nucleotides outside the gene matches: 4. CDR3 sequence: CASLGLAEYEQYF. CDR3 DNA sequence: TGTGCCAGCTTGGGACTAGCGGAATACGAGCAGTACTTC. Complete variable domain (other parts from reference TRBV2 and TRBJ2-7): EPEVTQTPSHQVTQMGQEVILRCVPISNHLYFYWYRQILGQKVEFLVSFYNNEISEKSEIFDDQFSVERPDGSNFTLKIRSTKLEDSAMYFCASLGLAEYEQYFGPGTRLTVT.

This chain uses TRBV5-6 with TRBJ2-5; D possibly corresponds to TRBD1 (7 bases). CDR3 size: 16 residues. Germline lookup yields CDR1 SGHDT and CDR2 YYEEEE. V dropped 0 bases and J dropped 5 bases, with 17 bases sitting between them. The CDR3 region is CASSLVFGRGEETQYF. As DNA, the CDR3 is TGTGCCAGCAGCTTGGTTTTTGGCAGGGGGGAGGAGACCCAGTACTTC.

This clone was detected only a few times. The chain couples TRBV5-1 to TRBJ2-4; 8 bases are shared with TRBD2. V was pared by 0 bases and J by 7 bases, with 6 bases of the junction left unmatched. Germline lookup yields CDR1 SGHRS and CDR2 YFSETQ. This CDR3 is built from 15 residues. The CDR3 bases are TGCGCCAGCAGCTTGGATGCGGGGGGCGCGAACATTCAGTACTTC. This encodes CASSLDAGGANIQYF.

The J gene is TRBJ2-7, the V gene TRBV9, with D possibly TRBD2 on 5 matching bases. Germline loops: CDR1 SGDLS, CDR2 YYNGEE. V gave up 0 bases and J gave up 4 bases, with 17 bases separating them. The CDR3 has 16 residues. CDR3 protein: CASSVAPAIGLYEQYF. The CDR3 region has the DNA TGTGCCAGCAGCGTAGCCCCTGCGATTGGACTGTACGAGCAGTACTTC.

This clone turned up a few times. The chain recombines TRBV11-2 with TRBJ2-7; perhaps TRBD2 as D (6 bases). V was cut by 3 bases and J by 9 bases, with 18 bases left in between. The CDR3 has 14 amino acids. Germline assignment: CDR1 SGHAT and CDR2 FQNNGV. CDR3 nucleotides: TGTGCCAGCAGCTTCCCGACTACCAGGAGGGTGCAGTACTTC. This translates into CASSFPTTRRVQYF. Using reference TRBV11-2 and TRBJ2-7 for the parts outside the CDR3, the full variable domain is EAGVAQSPRYKIIEKRQSVAFWCNPISGHATLYWYQQILGQGPKLLIQFQNNGVVDDSQLPKDRFSAERLKGVDSTLKIQPAKLEDSAVYLCASSFPTTRRVQYFGPGTRLTVT.

The chain is built from TRBV28 and TRBJ1-2, with 7 bases identical to TRBD1. This CDR3 is built from 17 residues. Trimming cost V 4 bases and J 0 bases; bases outside gene matches: 11. Germline CDR1 MDHEN, CDR2 SYDVKM. The CDR3 protein is CASSSGQHPSANYGYTF. The CDR3 DNA reads TGTGCCAGCAGTTCGGGACAGCACCCTTCAGCTAACTATGGCTACACCTTC.

This chain joins TRBV7-2 and TRBJ2-3, with TRBD2 matching 7 bases. The CDR3 covers 16 residues. J gave up 1 base and V 4 bases, and 8 bases lay outside the gene matches. The germline CDR1 and CDR2 sequences are SGHTA and FQGNSA. CDR3 protein: CASSSRRETGTDTQYF. The CDR3, as DNA: TGTGCCAGCAGCTCCCGGCGGGAGACCGGCACAGATACGCAGTATTTT. Drawing the rest from reference TRBV7-2 and TRBJ2-3, the complete variable domain is GAGVSQSPSNKVTEKGKDVELRCDPISGHTALYWYRQSLGQGLEFLIYFQGNSAPDKSGLPSDRFSAERTGGSVSTLTIQRTQQEDSAVYLCASSSRRETGTDTQYFGPGTRLTVL.

This clone was counted once. This chain connects TRBV11-3 to TRBJ2-1, with TRBD2 matching over 13 bases. Trimming removed 1 base from V and 4 bases from J; junction bases left unmatched: 4. This CDR3 has 17 amino acids. CDR1 is SGHNT and CDR2 is YENEEA in the germline V gene. The CDR3 DNA is TGTGCCAGCAGCTTAGGGCGACTAGCGGGAGGATACAATGAGCAGTTCTTC. Protein sequence: CASSLGRLAGGYNEQFF.

This chain joins TRBV14 and TRBJ2-7, with TRBD1 matching over 7 bases. J gave up 3 bases and V 0 bases, and 5 bases lay outside the gene matches. CDR1 and CDR2 (germline): SGHDN, FVKESK. The CDR3 sequence is 15 residues long. The CDR3 DNA follows: TGTGCCAGCAGCCAAGACCGGGACAGATACTACGAGCAGTACTTC. Translated, it gives CASSQDRDRYYEQYF.

The J gene is TRBJ2-1, the V gene TRBV7-9; D gene uncertain. V was pared by 8 bases and J by 6 bases, with 8 bases between. This CDR3 has 11 amino acids. Germline CDR1 reads SEHNR; CDR2 reads FQNEAQ (reference sequence). This CDR3 reads CASPSINEQFF. In DNA, the CDR3 is TGTGCCAGCCCATCCATCAATGAGCAGTTCTTC.

The V call is TRBV11-2, the J call TRBJ2-7, with a possible D match to TRBD1 (6 bases). CDR1 SGHAT and CDR2 FQNNGV come from the germline V gene. The CDR3 has 13 residues. Trimming stripped 6 bases from V and 2 bases from J, with 11 bases between. CDR3 in amino acids: CASRGRGAYEQYF. The CDR3, as DNA: TGTGCCAGCAGGGGCAGGGGAGCCTACGAGCAGTACTTC.

The chain links TRBV29-1 to TRBJ2-1; D may be TRBD2 (6 bases). Trimming cost V 4 bases and J 5 bases, with 12 bases left between them. The CDR3 extends over 13 amino acids. In germline, CDR1 is SQVTM, CDR2 ANQGSEA. The CDR3, as DNA: TGCAGCGTTGCCGGGGGATCGAACAATGAGCAGTTCTTC. Translated, it gives CSVAGGSNNEQFF.

The V call is TRBV4-1, the J call TRBJ2-7; 9 bases align to TRBD1. Germline lookup yields CDR1 MGHRA and CDR2 YSYEKL. Trimming at V came to 3 bases and at J to 6 bases, leaving 12 bases not matched to a gene. CDR3 length equals 16 residues. In DNA, the CDR3 is TGCGCCAGCAGCCAGGGACAGGGCCTCCATCTGGGCGAGCAGTACTTC. It translates to CASSQGQGLHLGEQYF.

The CDR3 reads CASSATTSSYEQYF. CDR3 in DNA: TGTGCCAGCAGCGCAACTACGAGCTCCTACGAGCAGTACTTC. The gene calls are TRBV6-4 and TRBJ2-7; D not resolved. Trimming removed 6 bases at V and 0 bases at J, with 12 bases between. The CDR3 consists of 14 residues. Looked up from germline, CDR1 is MRHNA and CDR2 is SNTAGT.

The chain carries TRBV11-2 and TRBJ1-2; D is uncertain. With 3 bases removed from V and 4 bases from J, the gap between germline ends came to 6 bases. The CDR3 consists of 12 residues. Germline V gene lookup returns CDR1 SGHAT and CDR2 FQNNGV. CDR3 loop: CASSLNSYGYTF. The DNA of the CDR3 is TGTGCCAGCAGCTTGAACAGCTATGGCTACACCTTC.

About this clone: Relative to the germline gene, one junction end is altered; a read error may explain this. The chain employs TRBV7-9 and TRBJ1-1, with D possibly TRBD1 on 5 matching bases. The CDR3 length is 15 residues. The germline gives CDR1 SEHNR, CDR2 FQNEAQ (reference sequence). The CDR3 is CASRLGSGGDTEAFF. In DNA, the CDR3 is TGTGCCAGCAGATTAGGTAGTGGGGGGGACACTGAAGCTTTCTTT.

This clone came up once. The V gene is TRBV27, the J gene TRBJ2-1, with D possibly TRBD2 on 5 matching bases. The length of the CDR3 is 12 residues. Trimming stripped 3 bases from V and 9 bases from J, with 9 bases between. Germline V gives CDR1 MNHEY, CDR2 SMNVEV (reference sequence). CDR3 nucleotide sequence: TGTGCCAGCAGTTTTGAGGGCGGTGAGCAGTTCTTC. Amino acid sequence: CASSFEGGEQFF.

This clone has only one observation. V and J are TRBV7-6 and TRBJ2-6; 7 bases fit TRBD2. Germline loops: CDR1 SGHVS, CDR2 FNYEAQ. Trimming cost V 2 bases and J 2 bases; bases outside gene matches: 9. The CDR3 covers 18 residues. DNA of the CDR3: TGTGCCAGCAGCTTATCATATAGTCGGGAGGCTGGGGCCAACGTCCTGACTTTC. This gives the protein CASSLSYSREAGANVLTF.

The chain has TRBV29-1 and TRBJ2-7; D possibly corresponds to TRBD1 (6 bases). The germline CDR1 and CDR2 sequences are SQVTM and ANQGSEA. Trimming shortened V by 4 bases and J by 0 bases, and 10 bases separated the two germline ends. The CDR3 has 13 residues. The CDR3 coding sequence is TGCAGCGTTGTTACGGGACACTCCTACGAGCAGTACTTC. It is translated as CSVVTGHSYEQYF.

V and J are TRBV9 and TRBJ2-5; 7 positions match TRBD1. The junction had 0 bases not matched to a gene; V was cut back by 3 bases and J by 1 base. Germline lookup yields CDR1 SGDLS and CDR2 YYNGEE. This CDR3 is 13 amino acids long. The DNA of the CDR3 is TGTGCCAGCAGCGCAGGGGGCCAAGAGACCCAGTACTTC. This codes for CASSAGGQETQYF. The full variable domain, completed using reference TRBV9 and TRBJ2-5, is DSGVTQTPKHLITATGQRVTLRCSPRSGDLSVYWYQQSLDQGLQFLIQYYNGEERAKGNILERFSAQQFPDLHSELNLSSLELGDSALYFCASSAGGQETQYFGPGTRLLVL.

The chain employs TRBV13 and TRBJ2-1, with 13 bases lining up with TRBD2. Germline V lookup: CDR1 PRHDT, CDR2 FYEKMQ (reference sequence). V trimming: 5 bases; J trimming: 7 bases; junction bases outside the gene matches: 14. The CDR3 has 18 residues. CDR3 in DNA: TGTGCCAGCAGCCGCCTCCTCAGGACTAGCGGGAGTATGAATGAGCAGTTCTTC. Encoded protein: CASSRLLRTSGSMNEQFF.

The chain joins TRBV28 to TRBJ2-7; 14 positions agree with TRBD2. V shed 5 bases, J shed 6 bases, and the junction held 12 bases outside the gene matches. This CDR3 region has 17 residues. Germline CDR1 is MDHEN and CDR2 is SYDVKM. CDR3 sequence (DNA): TGTGCCAGCAGTGCCCGACTAGCGGGAGGGTGGCCCGCCGAGCAGTACTTC. Residues: CASSARLAGGWPAEQYF.

The chain links TRBV2 to TRBJ2-7; 9 bases are shared with TRBD1. CDR3 length: 15 residues. Trimming cost V 5 bases and J 6 bases; bases outside gene matches: 11. Germline V gives CDR1 SNHLY, CDR2 FYNNEI. The CDR3 DNA reads TGTGCCAGCAGTCTATGGGGGACAGGGAATCGCGAGCAGTACTTC. Amino acids: CASSLWGTGNREQYF.

The V gene is TRBV4-3, the J gene TRBJ2-5; 14 bases are shared with TRBD2. The CDR3 has 15 residues. Germline V CDR1 and CDR2: LGHNA, YSLEER. Trimming cost V 3 bases and J 4 bases; bases outside gene matches: 1. CDR3 in amino acids: CASSHGLAGGETQYF. CDR3 DNA: TGCGCCAGCAGCCACGGACTAGCGGGAGGAGAGACCCAGTACTTC.

The V gene is TRBV6-5, the J gene TRBJ1-3; D ambiguous. V was pared by 0 bases and J by 0 bases, with 9 bases between. This CDR3 contains 16 residues. The germline V gene encodes CDR1 MNHEY and CDR2 SVGAGI. CDR3: CASSYSRENSGNTIYF. The CDR3 DNA reads TGTGCCAGCAGTTACTCGAGAGAGAACTCTGGAAACACCATATATTTT.

This chain links TRBV7-9 with TRBJ2-7; 7 bases match TRBD1. With V trimmed by 1 base and J by 5 bases, 8 bases remained unmatched. The V gene's germline CDR1 is SEHNR and CDR2 FQNEAQ (reference sequence). The CDR3 contains 15 residues. The CDR3 loop reads CASSLEGGALHEQYF. CDR3 DNA sequence: TGTGCCAGCAGCTTAGAAGGGGGCGCGCTCCACGAGCAGTACTTC.

The V gene is TRBV30, the J gene TRBJ2-3; 7 bases agree with TRBD1. V shed 5 bases, J shed 1 base, and the junction held 6 bases outside the gene matches. Germline V CDR1 and CDR2: GTSNPN, SVGIG (reference sequence). The CDR3 is made up of 14 amino acids. The CDR3 loop reads CAWARDSRTDTQYF. For the CDR3, the DNA is TGTGCCTGGGCGAGGGACAGCCGCACAGATACGCAGTATTTT.

This clone was recorded once. This chain connects TRBV28 to TRBJ1-1; no firm D call. The CDR3 is 14 amino acids. The V and J ends lost 7 bases and 0 bases respectively, with 12 bases between them. Germline loops: CDR1 MDHEN, CDR2 SYDVKM. CDR3 DNA sequence: TGTGCCAGCACCTTAGGAGCGGTGAACACTGAAGCTTTCTTT. Translation gives CASTLGAVNTEAFF.